This TCR beta chain was identified in a study of cytomegalovirus exposure and HLA in healthy donors. With 60 Vbeta and 13 Jbeta primers, the PCR was carried out. Profiling relied on immunoSEQ multiplex PCR, and the TCRdb table lists in-frame clones only, not all of them. Its clone listing holds 130,000 to 150,000 clones. This CDR3 contains 17 residues. Germline V gene sequence: CDR1 MGHRA, CDR2 YSYEKL. The ends were cut back, 4 bases at V and 1 base at J, with 20 bases in the middle. A word on this clone: Other DNA sequences in the same sample also yield this CDR3.

V is TRBV4-1 and J is TRBJ2-7; no clear D gene. The sequenced sample was PBMCs. This TCR was sampled from a woman between 45 and 65 years old in good health and CMV-seronegative. The CDR3 here is CASSLTPQAAVSYEQYF. The CDR3 nucleotides are TGCGCCAGCAGCCTTACCCCTCAGGCTGCCGTTTCCTACGAGCAGTACTTC.